This is a list of T cell receptor beta chains from one sample in a study of T cell responses to AZD1222 COVID-19 vaccine. The protocol was immunoSEQ multiplex PCR, while the TCRdb copy is restricted to in-frame clones and leaves out a portion. The data show 200,000 to 250,000 clones, approximately 94% seen once. The sequenced sample was peripheral blood, obtained 28 days after the second dose of the MenACWY control vaccine. The receptors originated from an adult who received the MenACWY meningococcal vaccine as a control. Each CDR3 is given with its conserved first and last residue. A D gene is named only where the DNA matches it firmly. Expanded clones get a size class; other rows say once, few or many, or leave the size out.

TRBV19	.	.	TRBJ2-2	CASSMSQGTGELFF	TGTGCCAGTAGTATGTCGCAGGGCACCGGGGAGCTGTTTTTT
TRBV19	.	.	TRBJ2-3	CASSTPRRVSTDTQYF	TGTGCCAGTAGTACCCCCCGGCGTGTATCCACAGATACGCAGTATTTT
TRBV7-7	TRBD2	.	TRBJ2-2	CASSPPDPGRTGELFF	TGTGCTAGCAGCCCCCCCGACCCCGGGAGGACCGGGGAGCTGTTTTTT
TRBV27	TRBD1	.	TRBJ2-7	CASRTGKYEQYF	TGTGCCAGCAGGACAGGGAAATACGAGCAGTACTTC
TRBV5-1	TRBD1	.	TRBJ2-7	CASSFRGLYEQYF	TGCGCCAGCAGCTTCAGGGGGCTCTACGAGCAGTACTTC
TRBV27	.	.	TRBJ1-2	CASRGFPNHYGYTF	TGTGCCAGCCGAGGATTTCCGAACCACTATGGCTACACCTTC
TRBV19	TRBD1	.	TRBJ2-2	CASQRQGGTGELFF	TGTGCCAGCCAGCGACAGGGGGGCACCGGGGAGCTGTTTTTT
TRBV7-9	.	.	TRBJ2-6	CASSLEGRGLISGANVLTF	TGTGCCAGCAGCTTAGAAGGCAGGGGCTTGATCTCTGGGGCCAACGTCCTGACTTTC
TRBV30	.	.	TRBJ1-1	CAWNPGGYTEAFF	TGTGCCTGGAACCCCGGAGGATACACTGAAGCTTTCTTT
TRBV30	.	.	TRBJ1-4	CAWSHLAGRDEKLFF	TGTGCCTGGAGTCACCTGGCAGGCAGGGATGAAAAACTGTTTTTT
TRBV30	.	.	TRBJ1-2	CAWSPVGPLYGYTF	TGTGCCTGGAGTCCGGTAGGACCCTTATATGGCTACACCTTC
TRBV7-8	.	.	TRBJ2-1	CASSLAARSYNEQFF	TGTGCCAGCAGCTTGGCAGCGCGGTCCTACAATGAGCAGTTCTTC
TRBV7-2	TRBD2	.	TRBJ2-7	CASSLAREGLRVQYF	TGTGCCAGCAGCTTAGCGCGGGAGGGCCTAAGGGTGCAGTACTTC
TRBV27	TRBD1	.	TRBJ1-1	CASSPTWTGNTEAFF	TGTGCCAGCAGTCCAACATGGACAGGGAACACTGAAGCTTTCTTT
TRBV7-8	.	once	TRBJ1-1	CASSFQNTEAFF	TGTGCCAGCAGCTTCCAGAACACTGAAGCTTTCTTT
TRBV7-2	TRBD2	.	TRBJ2-1	CASTSGLAGVEQFF	TGTGCCAGCACCTCGGGACTAGCGGGAGTTGAGCAGTTCTTC
TRBV19	.	.	TRBJ1-2	CASSILDTF	TGTGCCAGTAGTATATTGGACACCTTC
TRBV7-9	.	few	TRBJ1-1	CASSPGAGTEAFF	TGTGCCAGCAGCCCGGGGGCAGGTACTGAAGCTTTCTTT
TRBV3-1/TRBV3-2	.	.	TRBJ2-2	CASSQAALNTGELFF	TGTGCCAGCAGCCAAGCTGCCTTGAACACCGGGGAGCTGTTTTTT
TRBV5-1	.	.	TRBJ1-1	CASSEGVQGTEAFF	TGCGCCAGCAGCGAGGGAGTTCAAGGCACTGAAGCTTTCTTT
TRBV9	.	.	TRBJ2-5	CASIREEETQYF	TGTGCCAGTATCCGAGAAGAAGAGACCCAGTACTTC
TRBV28	.	.	TRBJ2-7	CASSLGADYEQYF	TGTGCCAGCAGTTTAGGCGCGGACTACGAGCAGTACTTC
TRBV18	TRBD1	.	TRBJ1-4	CASSSRDSNEKLFF	TGTGCCAGCTCTTCCCGGGACAGTAATGAAAAACTGTTTTTT
TRBV29-1	.	.	TRBJ1-2	CSVEAMTYGYTF	TGCAGCGTTGAAGCCATGACCTATGGCTACACCTTC
TRBV5-1	.	.	TRBJ1-4	CASSLTRTGEKLFF	TGCGCCAGCAGCTTGACCAGGACGGGTGAAAAACTGTTTTTT
TRBV6-5	TRBD2	.	TRBJ2-1	CASSPSGSRYNEQFF	TGTGCCAGCAGTCCTAGCGGGAGTCGTTACAATGAGCAGTTCTTC
TRBV15	.	.	TRBJ2-5	CATSSPVFEGRETQYF	TGTGCCACCAGCAGTCCCGTCTTTGAGGGGAGGGAGACCCAGTACTTC
TRBV12-5	.	.	TRBJ2-1	CASGLGNEQFF	TGTGCTAGTGGTTTGGGAAATGAGCAGTTCTTC
TRBV7-6	TRBD1	.	TRBJ1-4	CASSPRQGNEKLFF	TGTGCCAGCAGCCCCCGACAGGGAAATGAAAAACTGTTTTTT
TRBV9	.	.	TRBJ2-7	CASSVGSVGEQYF	TGTGCCAGCAGCGTAGGATCCGTTGGGGAGCAGTACTTC
TRBV28	.	once	TRBJ1-5	CASSLYVREDGQPQHF	TGTGCCAGCAGTTTATACGTCAGGGAAGATGGCCAGCCCCAGCATTTT
TRBV5-1	.	.	TRBJ2-5	CASKFLGGQETQYF	TGCGCCAGCAAATTCCTAGGGGGCCAAGAGACCCAGTACTTC
TRBV6-2/TRBV6-3	TRBD1	.	TRBJ1-5	CASSYTDRDYSNQPQHF	TGTGCCAGCAGTTACACGGACAGGGACTATAGCAATCAGCCCCAGCATTTT